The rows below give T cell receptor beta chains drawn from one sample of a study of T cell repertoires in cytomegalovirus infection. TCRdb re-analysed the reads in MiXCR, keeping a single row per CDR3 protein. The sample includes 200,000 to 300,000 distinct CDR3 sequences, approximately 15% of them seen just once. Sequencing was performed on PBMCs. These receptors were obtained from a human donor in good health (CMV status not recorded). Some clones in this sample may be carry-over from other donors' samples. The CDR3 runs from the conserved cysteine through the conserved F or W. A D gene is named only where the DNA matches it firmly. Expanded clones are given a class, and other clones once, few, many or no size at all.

CDR3: CSSSSQPTNEKLFF
DNA: TGCAGTTCTAGCAGTCAGCCAACTAATGAAAAACTGTTTTTT
size: few
J: TRBJ1-4
V: TRBV20-1
D: NA

CDR3: CASSQVRGSDPGPRTDTQYF
DNA: TGTGCCAGCAGCCAAGTACGCGGGAGTGACCCGGGGCCACGGACAGATACGCAGTATTTT
size: NA
J: TRBJ2-3
V: TRBV4-2
D: TRBD2

CDR3: CASSHSWDRGRPGANVLTF
DNA: TGTGCCAGCAGCCACAGCTGGGACAGGGGGCGGCCTGGGGCCAACGTCCTGACTTTC
size: many
J: TRBJ2-6
V: TRBV7-2
D: TRBD1

CDR3: CASSFTQGGQYF
DNA: TGTGCCAGCAGTTTTACTCAGGGTGGGCAGTATTTT
size: NA
J: TRBJ2-3
V: TRBV6-2/TRBV6-3
D: NA

CDR3: CASSLVPGQNTEAFF
DNA: TGTGCCAGCAGCTTAGTCCCAGGCCAGAACACTGAAGCTTTCTTT
size: few
J: TRBJ1-1
V: TRBV7-3
D: NA

CDR3: CASSLEGGDQPQHF
DNA: TGTGCCAGCAGCTTAGAGGGGGGGGATCAGCCCCAGCATTTT
size: many
J: TRBJ1-5
V: TRBV11-2
D: NA

CDR3: CSARGGAGTQYF
DNA: TGCAGTGCGCGCGGTGGTGCGGGGACCCAGTACTTC
size: few
J: TRBJ2-5
V: TRBV20-1
D: NA

CDR3: CASSFRDSSYEQYF
DNA: TGTGCCAGCAGCTTCCGGGACAGCTCCTACGAGCAGTACTTC
size: many
J: TRBJ2-7
V: TRBV7-6
D: TRBD1

CDR3: CASSLAGTGFGNEQFF
DNA: TGTGCCAGCAGCTTAGCTGGGACAGGATTTGGCAATGAGCAGTTCTTC
size: many
J: TRBJ2-1
V: TRBV7-6
D: TRBD1

CDR3: CASAGTSSGANVLTF
DNA: TGTGCCAGCGCTGGGACTTCCTCTGGGGCCAACGTCCTGACTTTC
size: many
J: TRBJ2-6
V: TRBV28
D: NA

CDR3: CASKGEQGVGNQPQHF
DNA: TGCGCCAGCAAGGGAGAACAGGGGGTCGGCAATCAGCCCCAGCATTTT
size: few
J: TRBJ1-5
V: TRBV23-1
D: TRBD1

CDR3: CASSPEGLDTQYF
DNA: TGCGCCAGCAGCCCCGAGGGCCTAGATACGCAGTATTTT
size: few
J: TRBJ2-3
V: TRBV5-1
D: NA

CDR3: CASGPGEGAYYGYTF
DNA: TGTGCCAGCGGGCCAGGGGAGGGGGCGTACTATGGCTACACCTTC
size: many
J: TRBJ1-2
V: TRBV7-2
D: TRBD1

CDR3: CASSYGRRQSNQPQHF
DNA: TGTGCCAGCAGTTACGGGCGGCGGCAAAGCAATCAGCCCCAGCATTTT
size: few
J: TRBJ1-5
V: TRBV6-6
D: NA

CDR3: CASSFGNVGTDTQYF
DNA: TGTGCCAGCAGTTTTGGAAACGTGGGAACAGATACGCAGTATTTT
size: few
J: TRBJ2-3
V: TRBV28
D: NA

CDR3: CSAAGSGTLNTEAFF
DNA: TGCAGTGCTGCCGGTTCCGGGACGTTGAACACTGAAGCTTTCTTT
size: few
J: TRBJ1-1
V: TRBV20-1
D: NA

CDR3: CSARALAGFEQFF
DNA: TGCAGTGCTAGAGCCCTAGCGGGATTTGAGCAGTTCTTC
size: few
J: TRBJ2-1
V: TRBV20-1
D: TRBD2

CDR3: CASSGGQGNRAEAFF
DNA: TGCGCCAGCAGCGGGGGACAGGGGAATCGCGCTGAAGCTTTCTTT
size: NA
J: TRBJ1-1
V: TRBV5-1
D: TRBD1

CDR3: CASSYHRVTGELFF
DNA: TGTGCCAGCAGTTATCACAGGGTCACCGGGGAGCTGTTTTTT
size: NA
J: TRBJ2-2
V: TRBV6-2/TRBV6-3
D: NA

CDR3: CSARGGANTGELFF
DNA: TGCAGTGCCCGGGGGGGCGCGAACACCGGGGAGCTGTTTTTT
size: few
J: TRBJ2-2
V: TRBV20-1
D: TRBD2

CDR3: CASSPGARGRRAEAFF
DNA: TGTGCCAGCAGTCCAGGCGCCCGGGGAAGGCGCGCTGAAGCTTTCTTT
size: many
J: TRBJ1-1
V: TRBV7-2
D: NA

CDR3: CASSWGQMNTEAFF
DNA: TGTGCCAGCAGTTGGGGACAGATGAACACTGAAGCTTTCTTT
size: few
J: TRBJ1-1
V: TRBV12-3/TRBV12-4
D: TRBD1

CDR3: CASSAPGLAGYNEQFF
DNA: TGTGCCAGCAGCGCACCGGGACTAGCGGGTTACAATGAGCAGTTCTTC
size: many
J: TRBJ2-1
V: TRBV7-2
D: TRBD2

CDR3: CATSRDFTANTGELFF
DNA: TGTGCCACCAGCAGAGATTTTACAGCGAACACCGGGGAGCTGTTTTTT
size: few
J: TRBJ2-2
V: TRBV15
D: NA